The 32 T cell receptor beta chains given below trace back to one sample, sequenced in a study of T-cell memory formation after mild COVID-19 (dated by TCRdb to the early 2020s). Libraries came from 5' RACE. Sequencing instrument: Illumina NovaSeq 6000. Using fastp at Q25 and MiXCR, TCRdb reprocessed the public reads and kept productive beta chains. For every CDR3 protein sequence, its rows merge into one entry that carries the most common genes and DNA. The sample includes a few hundred thousand distinct CDR3 sequences, with 15% to 20% observed a single time. The ten biggest clones cover roughly 23% of the sample. Sequenced: PBMCs or a T cell subset sorted from them (not recorded which). These receptors originate from a man aged 18 to 30 who had mild COVID-19 (a few samples of this study predate the infection). The sample titles of this study are shuffled in the database, so cell type and time point are left out; the donor was told from shared clones.

The rearrangement uses TRBV6-1 and TRBJ2-3; TRBD1 might be the D (6 bases). V lost 4 bases and J lost 5, with 16 bases in between. This CDR3 region has 15 residues. CDR1 MNHNS and CDR2 SASEGT come from the germline V gene. The CDR3 DNA reads as TGTGCCAGCAGTGGGACCAACAGGGCTGGAGATACGCAGTATTTT. It translates to CASSGTNRAGDTQYF.

The V call is TRBV2, the J call TRBJ1-5, with D unresolved. The CDR3 loop spans 10 amino acids. Trimming cost V 4 bases and J 11 bases, with 6 bases left between them. The V gene's germline CDR1 is SNHLY and CDR2 FYNNEI. The CDR3 sequence is CASSGQAQHF. The CDR3 DNA reads as TGTGCCAGCAGTGGGCAGGCCCAGCATTTT.

This clonotype was counted between two and nine times. The chain employs TRBV7-2 and TRBJ2-6; maybe TRBD2 (5 bases). Germline CDR1 and CDR2: SGHTA and FQGNSA. Trimming took off 2 bases at V and 1 base at J, with 12 bases between the two ends. The CDR3 sequence is 17 residues long. Written as DNA, the CDR3 is TGTGCCAGCAGCTTACGATCGGGGAAATCTGGGGCCAACGTCCTGACTTTC. As protein: CASSLRSGKSGANVLTF.

The V and J genes are TRBV11-2 and TRBJ2-3; D is undetermined. Trimming removed 2 bases from V and 4 bases from J, with 16 bases in between. This CDR3 has 16 amino acids. Per the germline V gene, CDR1 is SGHAT and CDR2 is FQNNGV. CDR3 nucleotide sequence: TGTGCCAGCAGCTTATTTGGCCCCCAGTACTCAGATACGCAGTATTTT. Protein product: CASSLFGPQYSDTQYF.

This clonotype was detected only a few times. The V gene is TRBV6-1, the J gene TRBJ2-5; weak D call: TRBD2 (5 bases). V lost 6 bases and J lost 9, with 17 bases in between. CDR1 MNHNS and CDR2 SASEGT come from the germline V gene. The length of the CDR3 is 13 residues. CDR3 loop: CASSVTLAEAQYF. CDR3 coding DNA: TGTGCCAGCAGCGTTACCCTAGCCGAGGCCCAGTACTTC.

The chain combines TRBV5-1 with TRBJ2-3; 11 positions match TRBD2. Losses at the gene ends were 4 bases for V and 2 bases for J; bases not matched to a gene: 6. This CDR3 is built from 16 residues. Germline CDR1 SGHRS, CDR2 YFSETQ. The CDR3 DNA follows: TGCGCCAGCAGCCCCTATAGCGGGGGGGCCACAGATACGCAGTATTTT. As protein: CASSPYSGGATDTQYF.

The rearrangement uses TRBV4-2 and TRBJ1-1; no firm D call. The CDR3 is 13 amino acids. Per the germline V gene, CDR1 is LGHNA and CDR2 is YNFKEQ. With 4 bases removed from V and 9 bases from J, the gap between germline ends came to 15 bases. The CDR3 region is CASSPPEREKAFF. In DNA, the CDR3 is TGTGCCAGCAGCCCACCCGAACGGGAAAAAGCTTTCTTT.

The chain joins TRBV14 to TRBJ2-1, with 8 bases lining up with TRBD2. Trimming took 5 bases from V and 2 from J; bases not matched to a gene: 5. There are 15 residues in the CDR3. Germline assignment: CDR1 SGHDN and CDR2 FVKESK. The CDR3 DNA is TGTGCCAGCAGCTTGTTTAGCGGGGCCTACAATGAGCAGTTCTTC. This gives the protein CASSLFSGAYNEQFF.

This clonotype has just a few counts. The J gene is TRBJ2-3, the V gene TRBV9; TRBD1 aligns across 7 bases. Germline CDR1 SGDLS, CDR2 YYNGEE. V lost 4 bases, J lost 5 bases, and 10 bases stayed unmatched. This CDR3 comprises 15 residues. CDR3 coding DNA: TGTGCCAGCAGCTCCCAGGCGGCAGGGGGAGATACGCAGTATTTT. Protein product: CASSSQAAGGDTQYF. The full variable domain, in which reference TRBV9 and TRBJ2-3 provide the parts outside the CDR3, is DSGVTQTPKHLITATGQRVTLRCSPRSGDLSVYWYQQSLDQGLQFLIQYYNGEERAKGNILERFSAQQFPDLHSELNLSSLELGDSALYFCASSSQAAGGDTQYFGPGTRLTVL.

The rearrangement uses TRBV6-5 and TRBJ1-1; TRBD1 agrees at 7 bases. Germline assignment: CDR1 MNHEY and CDR2 SVGAGI. V was pared by 2 bases and J by 4 bases, with 4 bases of the junction left unmatched. The CDR3 length is 14 residues. The CDR3 DNA reads TGTGCCAGCAGTTACCTGACAGGGATCACTGAAGCTTTCTTT. Protein sequence: CASSYLTGITEAFF.

The table lists this clonotype with many counts. The chain has TRBV20-1 and TRBJ2-5; 8 bases align to TRBD2. In germline, CDR1 is DFQATT, CDR2 SNEGSKA (reference sequence). The CDR3 is 16 amino acids. V lost 0 bases and J lost 2; bases outside the gene matches: 8. The CDR3 loop is CSARDLPSGHQETQYF. As DNA, the CDR3 is TGCAGTGCTAGAGATCTGCCTAGCGGGCATCAAGAGACCCAGTACTTC.

V and J are TRBV5-1 and TRBJ2-3, with 8 bases fitting TRBD1. This CDR3 is built from 14 residues. V shed 4 bases, J shed 6 bases, and the junction held 7 bases outside the gene matches. CDR1 and CDR2 from the germline V gene are SGHRS and YFSETQ. CDR3 residues: CASSPTGALDTQYF. The DNA for the CDR3 is TGCGCCAGCAGCCCGACAGGGGCGCTGGATACGCAGTATTTT.

In its sample, this clonotype was seen a few times. In nucleotides, the CDR3 is TGTGCCAGCAGTTACTTGGGTATTGGAAACACCATATATTTT. Protein sequence: CASSYLGIGNTIYF. The chain links TRBV6-6 to TRBJ1-3; D remains ambiguous. This CDR3 comprises 14 residues. Germline V gene lookup returns CDR1 MNHNY and CDR2 SVGAGI (reference sequence). V lost 1 base and J 3 bases, leaving 7 bases between the germline ends.

The chain carries TRBV12-3 or TRBV12-4 and TRBJ1-6; D is ambiguous. CDR3 size: 14 residues. V gave up 3 bases and J gave up 7 bases, with 10 bases separating them. In nucleotides, the CDR3 is TGTGCCAGCAGTTTCCGGGAGCTAAATTCACCCCTCCACTTT. It encodes CASSFRELNSPLHF.

This clonotype showed up just a few times. V is TRBV27 and J is TRBJ2-5; maybe TRBD1 (6 bases). The length of the CDR3 is 13 residues. Trimming cost V 3 bases and J 5 bases, with 10 bases left between them. The germline V gene has CDR1 MNHEY and CDR2 SMNVEV (reference sequence). CDR3 nucleotides: TGTGCCAGCAGTTTCAGGGGCCGGGAGACCCAGTACTTC. Translating gives CASSFRGRETQYF.

This rearrangement joins TRBV11-2 to TRBJ2-5, with 7 nucleotides matching TRBD2. The CDR3 spans 15 residues. Germline V gene data show CDR1 as SGHAT and CDR2 as FQNNGV. With V trimmed by 3 bases and J by 0 bases, 4 bases remained unmatched. CDR3 DNA sequence: TGTGCCAGCAGCTTGGGTAGCGGGTACCAAGAGACCCAGTACTTC. As protein: CASSLGSGYQETQYF.

This clonotype was observed a handful of times. The rearrangement links TRBV30 to TRBJ1-1, with D possibly being TRBD1 (6 bases). Trimming cost V 0 bases and J 1 base, with 6 bases left between them. Germline values: CDR1 GTSNPN, CDR2 SVGIG (reference sequence). This CDR3 contains 13 residues. The CDR3 reads CAWSVGQNTEAFF. Here the CDR3 DNA reads TGTGCCTGGAGTGTGGGACAGAACACTGAAGCTTTCTTT.

The chain couples TRBV5-5 to TRBJ2-1; TRBD2 agrees at 14 bases. Germline V gene sequence: CDR1 SGHKS, CDR2 YYEKEE (reference sequence). V trimming: 4 bases; J trimming: 3 bases; junction bases outside the gene matches: 6. The CDR3 has 17 amino acids. In DNA form, the CDR3 reads TGTGCCAGCAGCAAAGGACTAGCGGGGGGAGACTACAATGAGCAGTTCTTC. Protein: CASSKGLAGGDYNEQFF.

The rearrangement uses TRBV28 and TRBJ2-5; D may match TRBD1 or TRBD2 (5 bases each). The CDR3 consists of 13 residues. Germline V gene sequence: CDR1 MDHEN, CDR2 SYDVKM. The ends were cut back, 3 bases at V and 4 bases at J, with 9 bases in the middle. CDR3 coding DNA: TGTGCCAGCAGTTTCGGGGACCGAGAGACCCAGTACTTC. Its translation: CASSFGDRETQYF.

The chain employs TRBV4-2 and TRBJ2-3; a possible D gene is TRBD1 (6 bases). The CDR3 is 15 residues long. Per germline, CDR1 LGHNA and CDR2 YNFKEQ. V dropped 0 bases and J dropped 3 bases, with 10 bases sitting between them. CDR3 in amino acids: CASSQDGQWTDTQYF. The CDR3 DNA is TGTGCCAGCAGCCAAGATGGACAGTGGACAGATACGCAGTATTTT.

The chain recombines TRBV7-2 with TRBJ1-6; 8 bases fit TRBD1. The ends lost 5 bases at V and 7 bases at J; junction bases unmatched: 7. Germline CDR1 SGHTA, CDR2 FQGNSA. CDR3 length equals 15 residues. The CDR3 spells CASSRWTGRNSPLHF. The CDR3 DNA sequence: TGTGCCAGCAGCCGCTGGACAGGGAGGAATTCACCCCTCCACTTT. Combining the CDR3 with reference TRBV7-2 and TRBJ1-6 gives the whole variable domain GAGVSQSPSNKVTEKGKDVELRCDPISGHTALYWYRQSLGQGLEFLIYFQGNSAPDKSGLPSDRFSAERTGGSVSTLTIQRTQQEDSAVYLCASSRWTGRNSPLHFGNGTRLTVT.

V and J are TRBV10-3 and TRBJ1-5; the D is unclear. V was trimmed by 11 bases and J by 3 bases, leaving 14 bases between them. The CDR3 loop spans 13 amino acids. Germline CDR1 and CDR2: ENHRY and SYGVKD. Here the CDR3 DNA reads TGTGCCTCAAGTGGACGGGACAATCAGCCCCAGCATTTT. Its protein product is CASSGRDNQPQHF.

The chain recombines TRBV29-1 with TRBJ2-5, with D possibly TRBD1 on 5 matching bases. Looked up from germline, CDR1 is SQVTM and CDR2 is ANQGSEA. V lost 2 bases, J lost 5 bases, and 15 bases lay in between. This CDR3 is built from 14 residues. The CDR3 region is CSVERVGQGETQYF. CDR3 nucleotides: TGCAGCGTTGAAAGGGTCGGCCAGGGTGAGACCCAGTACTTC.

A few counts support this clonotype. The chain recombines TRBV5-1 with TRBJ1-2; D gene ambiguous. Trimming left V 4 bases short and J 4 bases short, with 14 bases between. Germline-derived CDR1 and CDR2 are SGHRS and YFSETQ. The CDR3 has 14 amino acids. The DNA for the CDR3 is TGCGCCAGCAGCCTGTTATCGTTGCCCTATGGCTACACCTTC. This translates into CASSLLSLPYGYTF.

The V and J genes are TRBV6-4 and TRBJ1-2; tentative D call: TRBD1 (5 bases). This CDR3 contains 13 residues. Germline assignment: CDR1 MRHNA and CDR2 SNTAGT. V lost 7 bases and J 6 bases, leaving 15 bases between the germline ends. CDR3 nucleotides: TGTGCCAGCACCGGACACGGAGGGGATGGCTACACCTTC. It yields the protein CASTGHGGDGYTF.

This clonotype has only a few counts. V usage is TRBV5-1 and J usage is TRBJ2-3; D is ambiguous. V was trimmed by 0 bases and J by 5 bases, leaving 7 bases between them. This CDR3 has 13 amino acids. CDR1 and CDR2 (germline): SGHRS, YFSETQ. In DNA, the CDR3 is TGCGCCAGCAGCTTGGTACCGGGAGATACGCAGTATTTT. This gives the protein CASSLVPGDTQYF. Based on the CDR3 plus reference TRBV5-1 and TRBJ2-3, the full variable domain is KAGVTQTPRYLIKTRGQQVTLSCSPISGHRSVSWYQQTPGQGLQFLFEYFSETQRNKGNFPGRFSGRQFSNSRSEMNVSTLELGDSALYLCASSLVPGDTQYFGPGTRLTVL.

The rearrangement uses TRBV9 and TRBJ2-1, with D maybe TRBD1 (6 bases). The CDR3 has 16 residues. V was trimmed by 4 bases and J by 0 bases, leaving 14 bases between them. The V gene's germline CDR1 is SGDLS and CDR2 YYNGEE. As DNA, the CDR3 is TGTGCCAGCAGCCACAAACAGGGTAGCTCCTACAATGAGCAGTTCTTC. Residues: CASSHKQGSSYNEQFF.

V and J are TRBV4-3 and TRBJ2-1, with TRBD1 matching over 8 bases. The junction had 8 bases not matched to a gene; V was cut back by 5 bases and J by 5 bases. The germline V gene encodes CDR1 LGHNA and CDR2 YSLEER. CDR3 length: 15 amino acids. CDR3 amino acids: CASSADRANHNEQFF. CDR3 coding DNA: TGCGCCAGCAGCGCGGACAGGGCGAACCACAATGAGCAGTTCTTC.

This rearrangement joins TRBV5-5 to TRBJ2-3; possible D gene TRBD2, 5 bases. CDR3 length: 14 amino acids. Trimming removed 7 bases at V and 4 bases at J, with 16 bases between. Germline V CDR1 and CDR2: SGHKS, YYEKEE (reference sequence). Here the CDR3 reads CASGPLGGSDTQYF. The CDR3 bases are TGTGCCAGCGGCCCCCTCGGCGGGTCAGATACGCAGTATTTT.

This clonotype has just a few counts. The chain uses TRBV5-1 and TRBJ2-2; D is undetermined. The CDR3 consists of 14 residues. Germline CDR1 reads SGHRS; CDR2 reads YFSETQ. Between the trimmed V and J ends, which lost 4 bases and 5 bases, there was a span of 12 bases. The CDR3 DNA sequence: TGCGCCAGCAGCGTCTTAGACATGACCGGGGAGCTGTTTTTT. Encoded protein: CASSVLDMTGELFF.

In its sample, this clonotype was seen many times. The chain links TRBV4-1 to TRBJ2-1; 9 bases agree with TRBD1. V was clipped by 4 bases and J by 15 bases; unmatched bases: 13. The CDR3 covers 14 residues. The germline CDR1 and CDR2 sequences are MGHRA and YSYEKL. CDR3 nucleotides: TGCGCCAGCAGCCTCACAGGGGGCGCCCCGGGTTTGTTCTTC. As protein: CASSLTGGAPGLFF.

This clonotype has just a few counts. The chain joins TRBV5-1 to TRBJ1-1; 8 nucleotides match TRBD1. There are 14 residues in the CDR3. Germline CDR1 and CDR2: SGHRS and YFSETQ. After removal of 0 bases from V and 7 bases from J, the junction contained 5 bases not matched to a gene. CDR3 nucleotide sequence: TGCGCCAGCAGCTTGGCAGGGGGCATAGATGAAGCTTTCTTT. Protein: CASSLAGGIDEAFF.